This entry features one T cell receptor (beta chain) sequence. The antigen remains unidentified. This sample was taken from a study of cytomegalovirus exposure and HLA in healthy donors. Overall study results and limits: Researchers counted around 170 TCR beta chains as cytomegalovirus-associated. The authors confirmed in vitro that a few CMV-associated chains were specific for CMV antigens. A later analysis linked a missense DCLRE1C variant to TCR beta V- and J-gene trimming.

CDR1 is SGHAT and CDR2 is FQNNGV in the germline V gene. This CDR3 has 15 residues. The V and J ends lost 3 bases and 0 bases respectively, with 9 bases between them. The donors were healthy bone marrow donors. Both 60 Vbeta primers and 13 Jbeta primers went into the PCR. TCRdb's copy holds only in-frame clones and misses some; the assay was immunoSEQ multiplex PCR. The sample has 85,000 to 110,000 clones, approximately 79% seen once. The sequence was obtained from a man aged 45 to 65 in good health and CMV-seropositive. The specimen sequenced was PBMCs. The chain couples TRBV11-2 to TRBJ2-1; no firm D call. DNA of the CDR3: TGTGCCAGCAGCTTTCGGTCTTCCTCCTACAATGAGCAGTTCTTC. It yields the protein CASSFRSSSYNEQFF.